This TCR beta chain was retrieved from a study of tumor and adjacent non-tumor tissue in lung cancer. No cell sorting was done before RNA was extracted from the tissue. A modified ARM-PCR protocol with three rounds of nested PCR amplified TCRbeta. TCRdb re-analysed the multiplex PCR reads in MiXCR, keeping a single row per CDR3 protein. The table has approximately 120,000 distinct CDR3 sequences, roughly 80% seen once. Germline CDR1 reads SGHAT; CDR2 reads FQNNGV. The CDR3 consists of 15 residues. Of note for this clonotype: At one of its ends the junction is not consistent with the germline gene, which may arise from a read error.

Sequencing was carried out using lung tumor tissue. The receptor was derived from a woman aged 55-75 years with non-small cell lung cancer. The rearrangement uses TRBV11-2 and TRBJ2-2, with D perhaps matching TRBD2 (5 bases). The CDR3: CASSLDGKSNGELFF. CDR3 coding DNA: TGTGCCAGCAGCTTAGATGGTAAATCCAACGGGGAGCTATTTTTT.